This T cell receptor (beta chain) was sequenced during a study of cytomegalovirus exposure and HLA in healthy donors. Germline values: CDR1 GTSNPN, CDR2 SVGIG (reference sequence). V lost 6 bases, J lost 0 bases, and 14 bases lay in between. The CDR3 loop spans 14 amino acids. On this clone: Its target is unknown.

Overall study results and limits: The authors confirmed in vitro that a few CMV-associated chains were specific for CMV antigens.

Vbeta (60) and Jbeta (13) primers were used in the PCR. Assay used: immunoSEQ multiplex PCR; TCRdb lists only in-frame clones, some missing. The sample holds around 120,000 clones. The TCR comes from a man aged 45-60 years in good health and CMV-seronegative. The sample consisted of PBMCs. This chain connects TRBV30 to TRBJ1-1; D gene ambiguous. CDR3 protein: CACYKRLLNTEAFF. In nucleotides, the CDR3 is TGTGCCTGTTATAAGCGACTGTTGAACACTGAAGCTTTCTTT.